The rows below give T cell receptor beta chains drawn from one sample of a study of a mutant IDH1 vaccine in newly diagnosed glioma. Repertoires were generated with immunoSEQ multiplex PCR, while TCRdb's copy carries only in-frame clones and drops some. The data contain tens of thousands of clones, roughly 80% of them singletons. Their recognized antigens are unknown. Sequences were derived from PBMCs, sampled from a glioma patient whose treatment included an IDH1 peptide vaccine. These receptors were taken from a woman younger than 30 with glioma. Some clones in this sample may be carry-over from other donors' samples. Each CDR3 is given with its conserved first and last residue. D genes are given only for firm matches. A row's size may be missing; if present it is once, few, many or a size class.

.,TRBV4-3,TRBJ1-1,.,TGCGCCAGCAGCCTCAGGGTAGGTGAAGCTTTCTTT,CASSLRVGEAFF
.,TRBV6-6,TRBJ1-1,.,TGTGCCAGCAGTTACTCGTCGGGATATACTGAAGCTTTCTTT,CASSYSSGYTEAFF
.,TRBV9,TRBJ2-3,.,TGTGCCAGCAGCGTAGCGTCGGATACGCAGTATTTT,CASSVASDTQYF
TRBD1,TRBV29-1,TRBJ2-7,.,TGCAGCGTCGACAGGGGTCACGAGCAGTACTTC,CSVDRGHEQYF
.,TRBV28,TRBJ2-7,.,TGTGCCAGCAGCCCCGTGGGCCAGGGGCCCCTCTCCTACGAGCAGTACTTC,CASSPVGQGPLSYEQYF
.,TRBV4-1,TRBJ2-3,.,TGCGCCAGCAGCCTCCGTAGAGGGCCCAAAGGTGATACGCAGTATTTT,CASSLRRGPKGDTQYF
TRBD2,TRBV19,TRBJ2-5,.,TGTGCCAGTAGTATCGGGGGGGTCCAAGAGACCCAGTACTTC,CASSIGGVQETQYF
TRBD2,TRBV23-1,TRBJ2-1,.,TGCGCCAGCAGTCAACCGGGACTAGCGGGGCTTAGGGGGGAGTTCTTC,CASSQPGLAGLRGEFF
TRBD1,TRBV19,TRBJ1-4,.,TGTGCCAGTAGTAAGGACAGGTTGTCTGAAAAACTGTTTTTT,CASSKDRLSEKLFF
.,TRBV10-2,TRBJ1-1,.,TGCGCCAGCAGTAAGACAGGCTTTACTGAAGCTTTCTTT,CASSKTGFTEAFF
.,TRBV5-4,TRBJ1-2,.,TGTGCCAGCAGCTTTACCGGGACCAGAATATACACCTTC,CASSFTGTRIYTF
TRBD2,TRBV15,TRBJ2-3,once,TGTGCCACCAGCAGAGAGTTAGCGGGGGGACTAGGTACGCAGTATTTT,CATSRELAGGLGTQYF
.,TRBV2,TRBJ2-7,.,TGTGCCAGCACGGCAGCGACCTACGAGCAGTACTTC,CASTAATYEQYF
.,TRBV7-3,TRBJ2-2,.,TGTGCCAGCAGCCAACAGGGAGGGGAGCTGTTTTTT,CASSQQGGELFF
.,TRBV11-3,TRBJ2-7,few,TGTGCCAGCAGCTTCGGGGGTTCTGGCTACGAGCAGTACTTC,CASSFGGSGYEQYF
TRBD1,TRBV6-5,TRBJ2-4,.,TGTGCCAGCAGCCAAGGTCGTCCAGGGGGAGACATTCAGTACTTC,CASSQGRPGGDIQYF
TRBD1,TRBV30,TRBJ1-6,.,TGTGCCTGGAGTGTACTGGACAGGTTGACCTCACCCCTCCACTTT,CAWSVLDRLTSPLHF
.,TRBV10-3,TRBJ1-4,.,TGTGCCATCAGTGAGTCTGGGGCCGCTAATGAAAAACTGTTTTTT,CAISESGAANEKLFF
.,TRBV4-2,TRBJ2-7,.,TGTGCCAGCAGCCGACAACGGGACACCTCCTACGAGCAGTACTTC,CASSRQRDTSYEQYF
TRBD2,TRBV2,TRBJ2-7,.,TGTGCCAGCAGTGTTGGGGGGGTTGCCTACGAGCAGTACTTC,CASSVGGVAYEQYF
.,TRBV6-5,TRBJ2-7,.,TGTGCCAGCAGTTACGGGTTGTCCTACGAGCAGTACTTC,CASSYGLSYEQYF
TRBD1,TRBV5-4,TRBJ2-7,.,TGTGCCAGCAGCTGGGAACCCGGGACAGGGGGCTTGTACGAGCAGTACTTC,CASSWEPGTGGLYEQYF
.,TRBV11-2,TRBJ2-1,.,TGTGCCAGCAGCTTGGCCCTCCTCCCTACAGGGTCCTACAATGAGCAGTTCTTC,CASSLALLPTGSYNEQFF
.,TRBV6-5,TRBJ1-1,.,TGTGCCAGCAGTCCCAGGGTGTCAGGGGAAGCTTTCTTT,CASSPRVSGEAFF
TRBD2,TRBV7-8,TRBJ2-4,once,TGTGCCAGCAGCTTACTCCGGACTAGCAGTGGGGGAAACATTCAGTACTTC,CASSLLRTSSGGNIQYF
TRBD2,TRBV6-5,TRBJ2-7,.,TGTGCCAGCAGTTCCACTAGCGGGGCCACCTACGAGCAGTACTTC,CASSSTSGATYEQYF
.,TRBV5-8,TRBJ1-1,.,TGTGCCAGCAGGCTTTTAACCGGGGTGAACACTGAAGCTTTCTTT,CASRLLTGVNTEAFF
.,TRBV18,TRBJ1-1,once,TGTGCCAGCTCACCTTTCGGGAGGGGAACTGAAGCTTTCTTT,CASSPFGRGTEAFF
TRBD2,TRBV5-1,TRBJ2-3,.,TGCGCCAGCAGCTTGGGACTAGCGGGAGTCAGCACAGATACGCAGTATTTT,CASSLGLAGVSTDTQYF
.,TRBV29-1,TRBJ2-1,.,TGCAGCGTTGACGATGGGACCATGGCTGAGCAGTTCTTC,CSVDDGTMAEQFF
.,TRBV7-6,TRBJ1-2,.,TGTGCCAGCAGCTTAGCCGGGACGGGGGGCTACACCTTC,CASSLAGTGGYTF
TRBD1,TRBV10-3,TRBJ2-1,.,TGTGCCATCAGTGATATGGACAGGGCAAGCAATGAGCAGTTCTTC,CAISDMDRASNEQFF
.,TRBV2,TRBJ2-1,few,TGTGCCAGCAGTGAAGACGGGGCTCCGGGCAATGAGCAGTTCTTC,CASSEDGAPGNEQFF
.,TRBV5-1,TRBJ2-3,.,TGCGCCAGCAGCTCCCGGGCCACCGGTCCTGGGGCGCAGTATTTT,CASSSRATGPGAQYF
TRBD2,TRBV5-6,TRBJ2-1,few,TGTGCCAGCAACCTAAGGACTAGTTGGGAGTCGGCTGAGCAGTTCTTC,CASNLRTSWESAEQFF
.,TRBV5-5,TRBJ2-2,.,TGTGCCAGCAGCTCGTCGGGTACCGGGGAGCTGTTTTTT,CASSSSGTGELFF
TRBD1,TRBV6-5,TRBJ1-2,.,TGTGCCAGTTCCCAGGGGGATGGCTACACCTTC,CASSQGDGYTF
.,TRBV2,TRBJ2-3,few,TGTGCCAGCATCTTCGGAGTTGCAGATACGCAGTATTTT,CASIFGVADTQYF
TRBD1,TRBV6-5,TRBJ1-2,.,TGTGCCAGCAGTTATGCGGGACAGGGGGCGGGAGGCTACACCTTC,CASSYAGQGAGGYTF
.,TRBV25-1,TRBJ2-3,.,TGTGCCAGCAGTAGGGCAGATACGCAGTATTTT,CASSRADTQYF
.,TRBV11-2,TRBJ1-2,.,TGTGCCAGCAGCCTTAGGACGGATCCTAACTATGGCTACACCTTC,CASSLRTDPNYGYTF
.,TRBV13,TRBJ2-3,.,TGTGCCAGCAGCTTAGGCGGGTCCACAGATACGCAGTATTTT,CASSLGGSTDTQYF
.,TRBV4-3,TRBJ2-3,.,TGCGCCAGCAGCCAGACCCGGTCTAGTGCAGATACGCAGTATTTT,CASSQTRSSADTQYF
.,TRBV7-9,TRBJ2-7,.,TGTGCCAGCAGCTTCTCAGGGTCCTACGAGCAGTACTTC,CASSFSGSYEQYF
.,TRBV28,TRBJ1-5,.,TGTGCCAGCAGTACAGGAAGGGGTAGCAATCAGCCCCAGCATTTT,CASSTGRGSNQPQHF
TRBD1,TRBV5-1,TRBJ2-5,.,TGCGCCAGCAGCTTACGGGACAGGGTCCAGACCCAGTACTTC,CASSLRDRVQTQYF
TRBD1,TRBV7-2,TRBJ1-1,.,TGTGCCAGCAGCCAGGAGTTCCGGGACAGGGGGCATACGCCTGAAGCTTTCTTT,CASSQEFRDRGHTPEAFF
.,TRBV6-5,TRBJ1-2,.,TGTGCCAGCAAGGAGGGGGGAGGCTGCACCTTC,CASKEGGGCTF
.,TRBV6-1,TRBJ2-3,once,TGTGCCAGCAGCGTTTCAGTGAGCACAGATACGCAGTATTTT,CASSVSVSTDTQYF
.,TRBV9,TRBJ2-2,.,TGTGCCAGCAGCGTAGGGGGAGCTACTGTACCCGGGGAGCTGTTTTTT,CASSVGGATVPGELFF
TRBD1,TRBV5-1,TRBJ1-1,few,TGCGCCAGCAGCCCCTCGACAGGGGGAGTCACTGAAGCTTTCTTT,CASSPSTGGVTEAFF
.,TRBV19,TRBJ2-5,once,TGTGCCAGTAGAGAGAGGCAGAGAGGGTTTCAGGAGACCCAGTACTTC,CASRERQRGFQETQYF
.,TRBV30,TRBJ1-1,few,TGTGCCTGGGGGCGGTATGAAGCTTTCTTT,CAWGRYEAFF
.,TRBV6-5,TRBJ2-5,.,TGTGCCAGCAGTCGGGACTTCCAAGAGACCCAGTACTTC,CASSRDFQETQYF
.,TRBV25-1,TRBJ2-7,few,TGTGCCAGCAGTGCACAGGAGCAGTACTTC,CASSAQEQYF
.,TRBV7-9,TRBJ2-5,.,TGTGCCAGCAGCGACCCCAGGGGAGGGGAGGGGACCCAGTACTTC,CASSDPRGGEGTQYF
TRBD2,TRBV7-3,TRBJ2-3,.,TGTGCCAGCAGCTTAAACGGGAGGGCAGCAGATACGCAGTATTTT,CASSLNGRAADTQYF
.,TRBV10-3,TRBJ2-3,.,TGTGCCATCAGTGATATGAGGGTCCGTGGATCAATAGATACGCAGTATTTT,CAISDMRVRGSIDTQYF
.,TRBV6-5,TRBJ2-1,few,TGTGCCAGCAGACGCGCGGGGCCCCTCTACAATGAGCAGTTCTTC,CASRRAGPLYNEQFF
TRBD1,TRBV5-1,TRBJ1-2,.,TGCGCCAGCAGCCCCCGCCCCGGGACAGGGAGATCCTATGGCTACACCTTC,CASSPRPGTGRSYGYTF